Listed below are T cell receptor beta chains from one sample, sequenced in a study of T cell responses to AZD1222 COVID-19 vaccine. Method: immunoSEQ multiplex PCR; TCRdb's copy keeps in-frame clones and lacks some. Of about 150,000 clones listed, around 93% are singletons. Sequenced material: peripheral blood, taken on day 0 of AZD1222 vaccination. The receptors were sampled from an adult in good health. Both conserved end residues are part of each CDR3. A D gene is named only where the DNA matches it firmly.

d_gene: TRBD1; v_gene: TRBV30; j_gene: TRBJ1-2; CDR3aa: CAWKTGLHYGYTF
d_gene: TRBD1; v_gene: TRBV30; j_gene: TRBJ2-2; CDR3aa: CAWSSKQGAGGELFF
d_gene: TRBD1; v_gene: TRBV2; j_gene: TRBJ2-3; CDR3aa: CASSEATGGLSTDTQYF
d_gene: .; v_gene: TRBV19; j_gene: TRBJ2-3; CDR3aa: CASSIGRYTDTQYF
d_gene: TRBD1; v_gene: TRBV4-3; j_gene: TRBJ1-2; CDR3aa: CASSQDPGSGTAYGYTF
d_gene: .; v_gene: TRBV13; j_gene: TRBJ1-1; CDR3aa: CASSLSGRRLLAFF
d_gene: .; v_gene: TRBV6-5; j_gene: TRBJ2-3; CDR3aa: CASSPFEGTTDTQYF
d_gene: .; v_gene: TRBV27; j_gene: TRBJ1-2; CDR3aa: CASSDTANYGYTF
d_gene: .; v_gene: TRBV4-2; j_gene: TRBJ2-7; CDR3aa: CASSLNRWGAPYEQYF
d_gene: .; v_gene: TRBV29-1; j_gene: TRBJ1-5; CDR3aa: CSAVDSRTPDQPQHF
d_gene: .; v_gene: TRBV7-8; j_gene: TRBJ1-6; CDR3aa: CASSLGGAAEVNSPLHF
d_gene: .; v_gene: TRBV28; j_gene: TRBJ1-6; CDR3aa: CASCPGGRDNSPLHF
d_gene: TRBD1; v_gene: TRBV19; j_gene: TRBJ1-1; CDR3aa: CASSFRQGWTEAFF
d_gene: .; v_gene: TRBV3-1/TRBV3-2; j_gene: TRBJ2-1; CDR3aa: CASSQDRPVPNEQFF
d_gene: TRBD2; v_gene: TRBV7-3; j_gene: TRBJ2-2; CDR3aa: CASSPSAPGGPGGELFF
d_gene: .; v_gene: TRBV5-8; j_gene: TRBJ1-2; CDR3aa: CASSLAGGYGYTF
d_gene: TRBD2; v_gene: TRBV3-1/TRBV3-2; j_gene: TRBJ2-7; CDR3aa: CASSPDPGLSIGEQYF
d_gene: TRBD2; v_gene: TRBV4-2; j_gene: TRBJ2-1; CDR3aa: CASSQDLGGANEQFF
d_gene: .; v_gene: TRBV12-3/TRBV12-4; j_gene: TRBJ2-2; CDR3aa: CASSLRRGGELFF
d_gene: TRBD1; v_gene: TRBV13; j_gene: TRBJ2-5; CDR3aa: CASSHGTGEETQYF
d_gene: TRBD1; v_gene: TRBV5-1; j_gene: TRBJ2-6; CDR3aa: CASSLGLGTGRSGANVLTF
d_gene: .; v_gene: TRBV28; j_gene: TRBJ2-3; CDR3aa: CASSSSAGTQYF
d_gene: .; v_gene: TRBV27; j_gene: TRBJ1-3; CDR3aa: CASSLFGRTGNTIYF
d_gene: .; v_gene: TRBV6-5; j_gene: TRBJ2-3; CDR3aa: CASSYSGGRVDTQYF
d_gene: TRBD1; v_gene: TRBV5-1; j_gene: TRBJ2-1; CDR3aa: CASSTYGQGQNEQFF
d_gene: .; v_gene: TRBV7-9; j_gene: TRBJ1-3; CDR3aa: CASSRWGGTHSGNTIYF
d_gene: .; v_gene: TRBV3-1/TRBV3-2; j_gene: TRBJ1-1; CDR3aa: CASTTGQKNTEAFF
d_gene: TRBD2; v_gene: TRBV7-2; j_gene: TRBJ2-7; CDR3aa: CASSLYGTSGTQKPEQYF
d_gene: .; v_gene: TRBV19; j_gene: TRBJ2-7; CDR3aa: CASSTRALSYEQYF
d_gene: .; v_gene: TRBV15; j_gene: TRBJ2-5; CDR3aa: CATSRVQGREETQYF
d_gene: .; v_gene: TRBV18; j_gene: TRBJ1-1; CDR3aa: CASREGENTEAFF
d_gene: TRBD2; v_gene: TRBV4-1; j_gene: TRBJ2-2; CDR3aa: CASSPILWAGVNTGELFF
d_gene: TRBD1; v_gene: TRBV9; j_gene: TRBJ1-2; CDR3aa: CASSASTGGYGYTF
d_gene: .; v_gene: TRBV11-3; j_gene: TRBJ1-4; CDR3aa: CASSPPGQLNEKLFF
d_gene: .; v_gene: TRBV5-4; j_gene: TRBJ1-1; CDR3aa: CASSPGGPEAFF
d_gene: .; v_gene: TRBV27; j_gene: TRBJ2-1; CDR3aa: CASISSGGRRQFF
d_gene: .; v_gene: TRBV9; j_gene: TRBJ2-1; CDR3aa: CASSVGSYISNEQFF
d_gene: .; v_gene: TRBV19; j_gene: TRBJ1-5; CDR3aa: CASSTRKGRSRGRLNQPQHF
d_gene: .; v_gene: TRBV5-4; j_gene: TRBJ2-6; CDR3aa: CASGASGANVLTF
d_gene: TRBD2; v_gene: TRBV7-9; j_gene: TRBJ2-2; CDR3aa: CASSLLAGVNTGELFF
d_gene: .; v_gene: TRBV18; j_gene: TRBJ1-1; CDR3aa: CVSVGAQNTEAFF
d_gene: .; v_gene: TRBV28; j_gene: TRBJ1-5; CDR3aa: CASRSGQPQHF
d_gene: .; v_gene: TRBV6-6; j_gene: TRBJ1-5; CDR3aa: CASSYSSGDQPQHF
d_gene: .; v_gene: TRBV5-1; j_gene: TRBJ1-4; CDR3aa: CASSNGGEGVKLFF